The rows below give T cell receptor beta chains drawn from one sample of a study of Graves' ophthalmopathy and Graves' hyperthyroidism. TCRdb redid the calling of the multiplex PCR reads with MiXCR, one entry per CDR3 protein. The table shows approximately 500,000 distinct CDR3 sequences, with 14% occurring only once. The sequenced sample was blood. The receptors were gathered from a woman between 25 and 40 years old with Graves' ophthalmopathy. Both conserved end residues are trimmed from each CDR3.

V gene,J gene,CDR3 protein
TRBV20-1,TRBJ2-5,SAPGASEVTQY
TRBV27,TRBJ1-2,ASSPLPLGRIFYGYT
TRBV6-1,TRBJ2-7,ASSEAQAGGVDEQY
TRBV27,TRBJ1-6,ASSLLQGFRNSPLH
TRBV11-2,TRBJ2-7,ASSPVRLAGVYEQY
TRBV11-2,TRBJ1-1,ASSFSGGAEAF
TRBV5-1,TRBJ2-5,ASSSGPTQETQY
TRBV19,TRBJ1-1,ASSNGMNTEAF
TRBV5-1,TRBJ1-3,ACSRRGGGNTIY
TRBV7-8,TRBJ1-5,ASSEGGDQPQH
TRBV11-2,TRBJ2-5,ASSPLGAGGQETQY
TRBV7-2,TRBJ1-3,ASSWDWSKGNTIY
TRBV5-5,TRBJ2-7,ASSLEVGTYEQY
TRBV29-1,TRBJ2-5,SVQTLGGQETQY
TRBV12-3/TRBV12-4,TRBJ1-4,ASRGQGALEKLF